This TCR beta chain was retrieved from a study of T cell repertoires in cytomegalovirus infection. Study summary: Evidence of both CMV infection and a matching HLA type came from public TCR beta signatures.

Broader study findings: What dominated the ex vivo response were HLA-C-restricted CMV-specific TCR beta clonotypes.

This CDR3 spans 15 amino acids. Germline loops: CDR1 LGHNA, CDR2 YSLEER. Trimming cost V 1 base and J 4 bases, with 13 bases left between them. TCRdb reprocessed the reads with MiXCR, giving one entry per CDR3 protein. The sample shows 350,000 to 550,000 distinct CDR3 sequences, 31% of them seen only once. About this clonotype itself: Its antigen is undetermined.

V is TRBV4-3 and J is TRBJ1-2; D gene unclear. The sequenced sample was PBMCs. The receptor comes from a human donor in good health (CMV status not recorded). Some clones in this sample may be carry-over from other donors' samples. CDR3 in DNA: TGCGCCAGCAGCCAAGGGGTGGAGGGAGGCTATGGCTACACCTTC. It encodes CASSQGVEGGYGYTF.